This T cell receptor (beta chain) derives from a study of sequential checkpoint blockade in melanoma. Study summary: Arm A got nivolumab then ipilimumab; arm B the reverse, 1:1. Under 25 patients had matched tumor biopsies before treatment and at week 13 after nivolumab or ipilimumab alone.

As for this clone: Its antigen is currently unknown.

Overall study findings and caveats: PD-L1 staining and CD8+ counts, not mutational load, tracked tumor T-cell clonality.

Trimming shortened V by 6 bases and J by 2 bases, and 12 bases separated the two germline ends. Germline CDR1 is MNHGY and CDR2 is SAAAGT. This CDR3 has 14 amino acids. Here immunoSEQ multiplex PCR was the method, and the copy in TCRdb shows in-frame clones only, minus some. The data show 3,300 or so clones, roughly 24% seen once. Treatment indicated: randomized to nivolumab then ipilimumab (arm A) or the reverse (arm B). The rearrangement joins TRBV6-8 to TRBJ2-3; a weak D match, TRBD2 (6 bases). The sequencing used tumor tissue (inferred from file names), collected from a patient given nivolumab and ipilimumab in sequence. The clonotype comes from a human donor with melanoma. Here the CDR3 DNA reads TGTGCCAGCAGCCCCACTAGCAACACAGATACGCAGTATTTT. It is translated as CASSPTSNTDTQYF.